Shown below are 27 T cell receptor beta chains from a single sample sequenced in a study of blood T cell repertoires in COVID-19 (dated by TCRdb to 2020 to 2022). Libraries were prepared through the immunoSEQ multiplex PCR assay. The immuneACCESS repertoire file appears here via TCRdb, limited to in-frame rearrangements. These files lack a portion of the clones; in checked studies, under half of the deficit traces to unresolved V genes, and the cause of the others is not known. For this sample the table gives a few hundred thousand clones, of which 80% to 90% were detected only once. 10% of the sample lies in the top ten. Material: PBMCs or T cells enriched from blood (not recorded which). These receptors were obtained from a woman between 45 and 65 years old who had recovered from COVID-19.

This rearrangement joins TRBV27 to TRBJ1-6; tentatively, D is TRBD1 (5 bases). CDR1 is MNHEY, CDR2 SMNVEV, per germline (reference sequence). Between the trimmed V and J ends, which lost 2 bases and 9 bases, there was a span of 20 bases. CDR3 size: 17 residues. In DNA, the CDR3 is TGTGCCAGCAGTTTAAGGAACGGGGGACTAAAGCTTTCACCCCTCCACTTT. Translated, it gives CASSLRNGGLKLSPLHF.

CDR3 residues: CASSSQPREARGTNEQFF. The CDR3 DNA follows: TGCGCCAGCAGCAGCCAGCCTCGAGAAGCCAGGGGGACCAATGAGCAGTTCTTC. The V and J genes are TRBV5-1 and TRBJ2-1; 7 bases line up with TRBD1. This CDR3 comprises 18 residues. V was pared by 4 bases and J by 6 bases, with 19 bases of the junction left unmatched. The germline V gene has CDR1 SGHRS and CDR2 YFSETQ.

This clone occurred a few times. J is TRBJ2-7 and V is TRBV4-2; D gene uncertain. Germline-derived CDR1 and CDR2 are LGHNA and YNFKEQ. The CDR3 consists of 15 residues. Trimming removed 0 bases from V and 0 bases from J, with 9 bases in between. The CDR3 region is CASSQEAHSSYEQYF. CDR3 sequence (DNA): TGTGCCAGCAGCCAAGAAGCACACAGCTCCTACGAGCAGTACTTC.

As concerns this clone: In the same sample, other DNA sequences code for this CDR3. This chain links TRBV15 with TRBJ2-7; TRBD1 is a possible D gene (5 bases). Germline CDR1 reads LNHNV; CDR2 reads YYDKDF (reference sequence). Trimming pared 0 bases from V and 3 bases from J, leaving 6 bases between. The CDR3 covers 13 residues. The CDR3 region is CATSRDQGYEQYF. Written as DNA, the CDR3 is TGTGCCACCAGCAGAGATCAGGGCTACGAGCAGTACTTC.

This chain links TRBV19 with TRBJ1-3; no clear D gene. The CDR3 is 16 residues long. Germline assignment: CDR1 LNHDA and CDR2 SQIVND (reference sequence). The V end lost 9 bases, the J end lost 4 bases, and 22 bases lay between the germline ends. CDR3 nucleotides: TGTGCCAGCTCCCTCACGACGAGGGCTTCAGGAAACACCATATATTTT. It translates to CASSLTTRASGNTIYF.

This chain joins TRBV6-5 and TRBJ1-1; possible D gene TRBD1, 6 bases. Germline V gives CDR1 MNHEY, CDR2 SVGAGI. Between the trimmed V and J ends, which lost 7 bases and 8 bases, there was a span of 11 bases. The CDR3 has 11 residues. DNA of the CDR3: TGTGCCAGCAAAGAGGGGGGGGAAGCTTTCTTT. This sequence encodes CASKEGGEAFF.

The genes are TRBV2 and TRBJ2-6, with D perhaps TRBD1 (5 bases). The CDR3 totals 15 residues. The V gene lost 6 bases and the J gene lost 2 bases, with 11 bases spanning the gap. CDR1 SNHLY and CDR2 FYNNEI come from the germline V gene. The CDR3 is CASSRGRAGANVLTF. The CDR3 DNA sequence: TGTGCCAGCAGCCGAGGCAGGGCTGGGGCCAACGTCCTGACTTTC.

The rearrangement joins TRBV10-1 to TRBJ2-5; possible D gene TRBD1, 6 bases. Germline CDR1 and CDR2: WNHNN and SYGVQD (reference sequence). Trimming removed 8 bases from V and 4 bases from J, with 26 bases in between. This CDR3 has 17 residues. The DNA for the CDR3 is TGCGCCAGCTGCCTCATCCGGCGACGACAGGCAGGAGAGACCCAGTACTTC. Amino acid sequence: CASCLIRRRQAGETQYF.

V gene TRBV10-3 combines with J gene TRBJ1-6, with 8 bases identical to TRBD1. With V trimmed by 6 bases and J by 5 bases, 6 bases remained unmatched. This CDR3 contains 15 residues. Germline-derived CDR1 and CDR2 are ENHRY and SYGVKD. CDR3 in amino acids: CAISPGGRNNSPLHF. The DNA for the CDR3 is TGTGCCATCAGCCCAGGGGGCAGGAATAATTCACCCCTCCACTTT.

V and J are TRBV30 and TRBJ1-2; unclear D gene. Trimming took 0 bases from V and 4 from J, leaving 18 bases between them. Germline CDR1 and CDR2: GTSNPN and SVGIG (reference sequence). The CDR3 spans 16 residues. CDR3 sequence reads: CAWSVGVWRQGYGYTF. The CDR3 nucleotides read TGTGCCTGGAGTGTTGGAGTGTGGAGGCAAGGCTATGGCTACACCTTC.

On this clone: Sequence at one end of the junction differs from germline and may be a read error. The rearrangement uses TRBV2 and TRBJ1-5, with TRBD1 identical over 8 bases. The CDR3 covers 15 residues. CDR1 SNHLY and CDR2 FYNNEI come from the germline V gene. CDR3 loop: CASRKTGGSIQPQHF. The CDR3 nucleotides are TGTGCCAGCAGGAAAACAGGGGGGAGCATTCAGCCCCAGCATTTT. The full variable domain, its missing parts supplied by reference TRBV2 and TRBJ1-5, is EPEVTQTPSHQVTQMGQEVILRCVPISNHLYFYWYRQILGQKVEFLVSFYNNEISEKSEIFDDQFSVERPDGSNFTLKIRSTKLEDSAMYFCASRKTGGSIQPQHFGDGTRLSIL.

The chain joins TRBV11-3 to TRBJ2-7; weak D call: TRBD2 (5 bases). This CDR3 region has 13 residues. V shed 3 bases and J shed 6 bases, with 12 bases lying between them. Germline CDR1 SGHNT, CDR2 YENEEA. The CDR3: CASSFGVGSEQYF. CDR3 DNA: TGTGCCAGCAGCTTCGGGGTGGGATCCGAGCAGTACTTC.

The CDR3 sequence is CASSATGTRSNEQFF. The DNA for the CDR3 is TGTGCCAGCAGTGCAACCGGGACTAGGAGCAATGAGCAGTTCTTC. V gene TRBV28 combines with J gene TRBJ2-1; 8 bases fit TRBD2. This CDR3 comprises 15 residues. Looked up from germline, CDR1 is MDHEN and CDR2 is SYDVKM. The junction had 9 bases not matched to a gene; V was cut back by 5 bases and J by 6 bases.

The chain uses TRBV2 and TRBJ1-2, with no clear D. The germline V and J ends were trimmed by 1 base and 4 bases, with 10 bases remaining between them. The CDR3 sequence is 14 residues long. Germline CDR1 reads SNHLY; CDR2 reads FYNNEI. The DNA of the CDR3 is TGTGCCAGCAGTGAAGAGTCTGGCTCCTATGGCTACACCTTC. Translated: CASSEESGSYGYTF.

This rearrangement joins TRBV4-2 to TRBJ1-6; D perhaps matches TRBD1 (6 bases). Germline V gives CDR1 LGHNA, CDR2 YNFKEQ. This CDR3 is 17 amino acids long. Between the trimmed V and J ends, which lost 0 bases and 9 bases, there was a span of 18 bases. For the CDR3, the DNA is TGTGCCAGCAGCCAAGATCTGAGGACAGAGGCCAGTTCACCCCTCCACTTT. Amino acids: CASSQDLRTEASSPLHF.

In nucleotides, the CDR3 is TGTGCCACCAGCAGAGATCAGAGCAGGGTGGATGGCTACACCTTC. This sequence encodes CATSRDQSRVDGYTF. This chain uses TRBV15 with TRBJ1-2; the D gene is possibly TRBD1 (5 bases). V lost 0 bases and J lost 6, with 14 bases in between. Germline V gene data show CDR1 as LNHNV and CDR2 as YYDKDF (reference sequence). The CDR3 has 15 amino acids.

This CDR3 reads CASATGGSADTQYF. CDR3 DNA sequence: TGTGCCAGCGCGACGGGAGGGTCTGCAGATACGCAGTATTTT. The chain uses TRBV11-3 and TRBJ2-3, with 8 bases fitting TRBD2. This CDR3 has 14 residues. The J segment lost 4 bases and the V segment lost 8 bases, leaving 8 bases of the junction unmatched. Germline CDR1 and CDR2: SGHNT and YENEEA.

V gene TRBV5-4 combines with J gene TRBJ2-7, with D possibly TRBD2 on 5 matching bases. The CDR3 contains 13 residues. Germline-derived CDR1 and CDR2 are SGHNT and YYREEE (reference sequence). V gave up 4 bases and J gave up 6 bases, with 14 bases separating them. CDR3 sequence reads: CASSLSGVPEQYF. The CDR3 bases are TGTGCCAGCAGCCTTTCCGGGGTTCCCGAGCAGTACTTC. Supplemented by reference TRBV5-4 and TRBJ2-7, the full variable domain reads ETGVTQSPTHLIKTRGQQVTLRCSSQSGHNTVSWYQQALGQGPQFIFQYYREEENGRGNFPPRFSGLQFPNYSSELNVNALELDDSALYLCASSLSGVPEQYFGPGTRLTVT.

The V call is TRBV9, the J call TRBJ1-6, with 8 bases identical to TRBD1. Germline V gene lookup returns CDR1 SGDLS and CDR2 YYNGEE. CDR3 length: 14 residues. V lost 0 bases and J lost 10; bases outside the gene matches: 3. In DNA, the CDR3 is TGTGCCAGCAGCGTAGGTCAGGGGGCCTCACCCCTCCACTTT. It is translated as CASSVGQGASPLHF. The full variable domain, rest sourced from reference TRBV9 and TRBJ1-6, is DSGVTQTPKHLITATGQRVTLRCSPRSGDLSVYWYQQSLDQGLQFLIQYYNGEERAKGNILERFSAQQFPDLHSELNLSSLELGDSALYFCASSVGQGASPLHFGNGTRLTVT.

This clone occurred once. The chain has TRBV6-1 and TRBJ1-5; D is uncertain. V lost 3 bases, J lost 5 bases, and 14 bases lay in between. Germline V gene lookup returns CDR1 MNHNS and CDR2 SASEGT. This CDR3 has 15 amino acids. CDR3: CASSEYQVRYQPQHF. The CDR3 DNA reads TGTGCCAGCAGTGAGTATCAGGTACGCTATCAGCCCCAGCATTTT.

This chain connects TRBV30 to TRBJ1-4; a possible D gene is TRBD1 (5 bases). The V gene's germline CDR1 is GTSNPN and CDR2 SVGIG (reference sequence). The CDR3 covers 16 residues. V shed 5 bases and J shed 0 bases, with 16 bases lying between them. The CDR3 region has the DNA TGTGCCTGGCTGAAACCCAGGGCCGCAACTAATGAAAAACTGTTTTTT. Protein: CAWLKPRAATNEKLFF.

The chain links TRBV4-1 to TRBJ2-5; 14 nucleotides match TRBD2. Germline loops: CDR1 MGHRA, CDR2 YSYEKL. The CDR3 runs 19 residues. The ends lost 2 bases at V and 5 bases at J; junction bases unmatched: 13. The CDR3 reads CASSQPTSGGAVSQETQYF. Written as DNA, the CDR3 is TGCGCCAGCAGCCAACCGACTAGCGGGGGGGCTGTAAGCCAGGAGACCCAGTACTTC.

The V gene is TRBV19, the J gene TRBJ1-5; 9 bases align to TRBD1. V was pared by 1 base and J by 3 bases, with 1 base of the junction left unmatched. The CDR3 has 15 residues. The germline CDR1 and CDR2 sequences are LNHDA and SQIVND (reference sequence). CDR3 sequence: CASSIAQGANQPQHF. CDR3 nucleotides: TGTGCCAGTAGTATAGCACAGGGGGCCAATCAGCCCCAGCATTTT.

V and J are TRBV5-1 and TRBJ1-6; TRBD1 might be the D (5 bases). The CDR3 loop spans 15 amino acids. V gave up 3 bases and J gave up 6 bases, with 13 bases separating them. Germline V CDR1 and CDR2: SGHRS, YFSETQ. The DNA of the CDR3 is TGCGCCAGCAGCTGGACAAGTTATAGTAATTCACCCCTCCACTTT. It is translated as CASSWTSYSNSPLHF.

V gene TRBV3-1 (or the pseudogene TRBV3-2) combines with J gene TRBJ1-2, with D possibly being TRBD1 (6 bases). Germline values: CDR1 LGHDT, CDR2 YNNKEL (reference sequence). V was pared by 4 bases and J by 8 bases, with 26 bases between. The CDR3 totals 17 residues. This chain's CDR3 is CASSLTRGTLSNGGYTF. CDR3 nucleotides: TGTGCCAGCAGCCTAACCAGGGGAACCCTCTCCAACGGGGGCTACACCTTC.

This chain connects TRBV5-4 to TRBJ2-3, with TRBD2 matching 9 bases. The V and J ends lost 0 bases and 0 bases, in that order; junction bases with no gene match: 8. The CDR3 covers 18 residues. CDR1 SGHNT and CDR2 YYREEE come from the germline V gene (reference sequence). The CDR3 region is CASSLVAGGFPSTDTQYF. CDR3 in DNA: TGTGCCAGCAGCTTGGTGGCGGGGGGGTTCCCTAGCACAGATACGCAGTATTTT.

This clone has a single count. This sample also contains other DNA sequences that code for the same CDR3. V and J are TRBV5-5 and TRBJ1-2; the match to TRBD1 covers 8 bases. V shed 0 bases and J 2 bases; nucleotides not matched to a gene: 0. The CDR3 length is 14 residues. CDR1 SGHKS and CDR2 YYEKEE come from the germline V gene (reference sequence). The CDR3 DNA follows: TGTGCCAGCAGCTTGGGACAGGGGAACTATGGCTACACCTTC. Translated, it gives CASSLGQGNYGYTF. The variable domain in full, with the rest retrieved from reference TRBV5-5 and TRBJ1-2, is DAGVTQSPTHLIKTRGQQVTLRCSPISGHKSVSWYQQVLGQGPQFIFQYYEKEERGRGNFPDRFSARQFPNYSSELNVNALLLGDSALYLCASSLGQGNYGYTFGSGTRLTVV.